The 26 T cell receptor beta chains given below trace back to one sample, sequenced in a study of blood T cells in healthy people across ages. Next came a second PCR, run for about 6 to 12 cycles, which used a sample-barcoded 5' primer along with a J-beta primer mix. In TCRdb, the 5' RACE reads were re-called with MiXCR into one record per CDR3 protein. The repertoire has 1 million or so distinct CDR3 sequences, under 55% of them found once; the top ten carry 18%. The sequenced material came from blood. All receptors come from a woman aged 60-70 years in good health.

The chain couples TRBV11-2 to TRBJ2-7; D gene unclear. The V end was cut by 3 bases, the J end by 3 bases, with 21 bases between. Germline-derived CDR1 and CDR2 are SGHAT and FQNNGV. This CDR3 comprises 17 residues. CDR3: CASSFVSGQLRVYEQYF. For the CDR3, the DNA is TGTGCCAGCAGCTTTGTATCAGGTCAGTTAAGAGTCTACGAGCAGTACTTC.

The J gene is TRBJ2-1, the V gene TRBV5-1; a weak D match, TRBD2 (5 bases). The CDR3 is 13 amino acids. Looked up from germline, CDR1 is SGHRS and CDR2 is YFSETQ. The germline V and J ends were trimmed by 3 bases and 5 bases, with 9 bases remaining between them. The CDR3 region is CASSSQADNEQFF. CDR3 coding DNA: TGCGCCAGCAGCTCCCAAGCGGACAATGAGCAGTTCTTC.

The table lists this clonotype with many counts. The J gene is TRBJ2-6, the V gene TRBV20-1, with D possibly matching TRBD2 (6 bases). The CDR3 is made up of 16 amino acids. The V gene's germline CDR1 is DFQATT and CDR2 SNEGSKA (reference sequence). V lost 2 bases, J lost 0 bases, and 11 bases lay in between. The CDR3 DNA sequence: TGCAGTGCTAGAAACTTCGGGAGCTCTGGGGCCAACGTCCTGACTTTC. As protein: CSARNFGSSGANVLTF.

V and J are TRBV10-1 and TRBJ2-1, with 7 nucleotides matching TRBD1. The CDR3 length is 15 residues. Germline loops: CDR1 WNHNN, CDR2 SYGVQD (reference sequence). V gave up 0 bases and J gave up 4 bases; unmatched junction bases: 3. CDR3 residues: CASSESTGKYNEQFF. CDR3 in DNA: TGCGCCAGCAGTGAGTCGACAGGGAAGTACAATGAGCAGTTCTTC.

The CDR3 here is CASRTTTGGFSEAFF. The DNA for the CDR3 is TGTGCCAGCAGAACTACTACAGGGGGTTTCTCTGAAGCTTTCTTT. This chain uses TRBV4-2 with TRBJ1-1, with 8 positions matching TRBD1. V lost 6 bases to trimming and J lost 6 bases; unmatched junction nucleotides: 12. Germline CDR1 reads LGHNA; CDR2 reads YNFKEQ. This CDR3 contains 15 residues.

There are a few counts of this clonotype. V and J are TRBV4-2 and TRBJ2-1; D not certain. CDR1 and CDR2 from the germline V gene are LGHNA and YNFKEQ. The length of the CDR3 is 9 residues. V lost 5 bases and J lost 7, with 0 bases in between. The CDR3 bases are TGTGCCAGCAGCAATGAGCAGTTCTTC. Protein product: CASSNEQFF.

This clonotype was counted a few times. This chain links TRBV5-1 with TRBJ2-7; no reliable D call. There are 15 residues in the CDR3. Per germline, CDR1 SGHRS and CDR2 YFSETQ. With 3 bases removed from V and 2 bases from J, the gap between germline ends came to 15 bases. CDR3 sequence: CASSWEVNPTYEQYF. DNA for the CDR3: TGCGCCAGCAGCTGGGAAGTTAACCCCACCTACGAGCAGTACTTC.

This sequence joins TRBV9 and TRBJ2-6; perhaps TRBD1 as D (6 bases). Trimming left V 3 bases short and J 2 bases short, with 15 bases between. CDR1 is SGDLS and CDR2 is YYNGEE in the germline V gene. This CDR3 contains 17 residues. In nucleotides, the CDR3 is TGTGCCAGCAGCGGAGAAACAGGGTCAGCTGGGGCCAACGTCCTGACTTTC. Amino acid sequence: CASSGETGSAGANVLTF.

V and J are TRBV30 and TRBJ1-4; perhaps TRBD1 as D (6 bases). Germline V lookup: CDR1 GTSNPN, CDR2 SVGIG (reference sequence). The CDR3 is 15 residues long. V lost 2 bases to trimming and J lost 5 bases, with 15 bases between them. The CDR3 loop reads CAWSRYGGANEKLFF. Written as DNA, the CDR3 is TGTGCCTGGAGTCGATACGGGGGCGCGAATGAAAAACTGTTTTTT.

This sequence joins TRBV11-2 and TRBJ1-4, with unresolved D. The V end lost 3 bases, the J end lost 1 base, and 9 bases lay between the germline ends. The CDR3 contains 15 residues. CDR1 and CDR2 from the germline V gene are SGHAT and FQNNGV. The CDR3 nucleotides are TGTGCCAGCAGCTTTCCTGGCGGAACTAATGAAAAACTGTTTTTT. This codes for CASSFPGGTNEKLFF. Supplemented by reference TRBV11-2 and TRBJ1-4, the full variable domain reads EAGVAQSPRYKIIEKRQSVAFWCNPISGHATLYWYQQILGQGPKLLIQFQNNGVVDDSQLPKDRFSAERLKGVDSTLKIQPAKLEDSAVYLCASSFPGGTNEKLFFGSGTQLSVL.

This clonotype was counted a few times. In DNA, the CDR3 is TGTGCCAGCAGCGTAGTAGAAACTGCCTTTCAGTACTTC. It codes for CASSVVETAFQYF. The chain has TRBV7-6 and TRBJ2-5; D not resolved. Germline V lookup: CDR1 SGHVS, CDR2 FNYEAQ. Deletions cut 5 bases from V and 11 bases from J, with 18 bases between. This CDR3 has 13 amino acids.

This clonotype was counted many times. The rearrangement joins TRBV12-3 or TRBV12-4 to TRBJ1-2; unclear D gene. V shed 1 base and J shed 4 bases, with 4 bases lying between them. This CDR3 is built from 12 residues. The CDR3 here is CASSLVPYGYTF. The CDR3, as DNA: TGTGCCAGCAGTTTAGTCCCCTATGGCTACACCTTC.

CDR3 nucleotide sequence: TGCAGTGCTAGAGATGAGCGGGGTGACTACAATGAGCAGTTCTTC. It encodes CSARDERGDYNEQFF. The chain combines TRBV20-1 with TRBJ2-1, with TRBD2 identical over 7 bases. The V gene's germline CDR1 is DFQATT and CDR2 SNEGSKA (reference sequence). V lost 0 bases to trimming and J lost 3 bases; unmatched junction nucleotides: 5. This CDR3 region has 15 residues.

The gene calls are TRBV5-1 and TRBJ2-2; 9 nucleotides align to TRBD2. CDR3 size: 16 residues. Per germline, CDR1 SGHRS and CDR2 YFSETQ. V lost 1 base to trimming and J lost 8 bases; unmatched junction nucleotides: 9. The CDR3 DNA reads TGCGCCAGCAGCTTGTCATTAGCGGGAGAGATAGGGGAGCTGTTTTTT. Its protein is CASSLSLAGEIGELFF.

The chain has TRBV21-1 and TRBJ2-4; the table gives TRBD1 as D, unverified against the DNA. TRBV21-1 is given as a pseudogene. There are 15 residues in the CDR3. CDR3 in DNA: TGTGCCAGGACCGGACAGGGAGTAGAGAAAAACATTCGGTACTTC. Protein sequence: CARTGQGVEKNIRYF.

A single count supports this clonotype. As DNA, the CDR3 is TGTGCCAGCAGCGTAGATCCAGGGACTGACGTCCCCGAAGCTTTCTTT. Translated: CASSVDPGTDVPEAFF. This sequence joins TRBV9 and TRBJ1-1, with D perhaps matching TRBD1 (5 bases). This CDR3 spans 16 amino acids. V was shortened by 0 bases and J by 8 bases, with 20 bases between the two germline ends. CDR1 and CDR2 (germline): SGDLS, YYNGEE.

The chain links TRBV7-2 to TRBJ2-7; a weak D match, TRBD1 (6 bases). The V gene lost 1 base and the J gene lost 2 bases, with 12 bases spanning the gap. This CDR3 spans 15 amino acids. CDR1 SGHTA and CDR2 FQGNSA come from the germline V gene. The CDR3 region has the DNA TGTGCCAGCAGCTTAGAAGGGGGATTCACCTACGAGCAGTACTTC. Its protein is CASSLEGGFTYEQYF. Combining the CDR3 with reference TRBV7-2 and TRBJ2-7 gives the whole variable domain GAGVSQSPSNKVTEKGKDVELRCDPISGHTALYWYRQSLGQGLEFLIYFQGNSAPDKSGLPSDRFSAERTGGSVSTLTIQRTQQEDSAVYLCASSLEGGFTYEQYFGPGTRLTVT.

This clonotype has more than one count but fewer than ten. The chain has TRBV12-3 or TRBV12-4 and TRBJ2-5; 11 nucleotides align to TRBD2. CDR3 size: 19 residues. Germline trimming cut 2 bases from V and 3 bases from J; bases unmatched to any gene: 14. In nucleotides, the CDR3 is TGTGCCAGCAGTTTACCCCGGGGACTAGCGGCTCAATTTGAAGAGACCCAGTACTTC. Its protein is CASSLPRGLAAQFEETQYF.

This clonotype is a singleton in its sample. V usage is TRBV5-1 and J usage is TRBJ2-3, with TRBD2 matching over 7 bases. This CDR3 has 14 residues. Germline assignment: CDR1 SGHRS and CDR2 YFSETQ. V shed 3 bases, J shed 4 bases, and the junction held 5 bases outside the gene matches. CDR3 sequence: CASSYGLESDTQYF. CDR3 coding DNA: TGCGCCAGCAGCTACGGACTAGAGTCAGATACGCAGTATTTT.

The J gene is TRBJ2-7, the V gene TRBV29-1, with 9 bases identical to TRBD1. Trimming took 5 bases from V and 3 from J; bases not matched to a gene: 8. This CDR3 spans 14 amino acids. The germline CDR1 and CDR2 sequences are SQVTM and ANQGSEA. The CDR3 reads CSVYSDRGSYEQYF. For the CDR3, the DNA is TGCAGCGTTTACTCGGACAGGGGCAGCTACGAGCAGTACTTC.

The chain employs TRBV7-8 and TRBJ2-2; D may be TRBD2 (6 bases). The CDR3 has 18 residues. Per the germline V gene, CDR1 is SGHVS and CDR2 is FQNEAQ. V dropped 1 base and J dropped 6 bases, with 21 bases sitting between them. This CDR3 reads CASSLVGLGLARAGELFF. DNA of the CDR3: TGTGCCAGCAGCTTAGTAGGCCTCGGGCTAGCGAGGGCCGGGGAGCTGTTTTTT.

The genes are TRBV2 and TRBJ2-1, with 15 nucleotides matching TRBD2. Losses at the gene ends were 7 bases for V and 9 bases for J; bases not matched to a gene: 10. The germline gives CDR1 SNHLY, CDR2 FYNNEI. The CDR3 is 16 residues long. CDR3 bases: TGTGCCAGCATCTGGACTAGCGGGAGGGCCGTTGCTGAGCAGTTCTTC. It is translated as CASIWTSGRAVAEQFF.

This clonotype has just a few counts. The V gene is TRBV6-2 or TRBV6-3, the J gene TRBJ2-5, with 7 nucleotides matching TRBD2. The CDR3 runs to 15 residues. Germline CDR1 reads MNHEY; CDR2 reads SVGEGT. Trimming cost V 2 bases and J 3 bases; bases outside gene matches: 6. The CDR3 DNA reads as TGTGCCAGCAGTTACGGCGGGAGCGCGAAAGAGACCCAGTACTTC. It codes for CASSYGGSAKETQYF.

This clonotype was seen more than once but under ten times. The chain combines TRBV6-1 with TRBJ2-3; 9 positions match TRBD1. With V trimmed by 5 bases and J by 7 bases, 10 bases remained unmatched. Germline CDR1 MNHNS, CDR2 SASEGT. There are 15 residues in the CDR3. The CDR3 DNA reads as TGTGCCAGCAGTTCCGACAGGGGGGTGGGAAATACGCAGTATTTT. Protein: CASSSDRGVGNTQYF.

The chain is built from TRBV3-1 and TRBJ2-5, with D possibly matching TRBD1 (5 bases). Germline V gives CDR1 LGHDT, CDR2 YNNKEL (reference sequence). The CDR3 consists of 15 residues. V was shortened by 2 bases and J by 1 base, with 11 bases between the two germline ends. The chain's CDR3 is CASSQLGQGQETQYF. The CDR3 coding sequence is TGTGCCAGCAGCCAACTTGGGCAGGGCCAAGAGACCCAGTACTTC.

In its sample, this clonotype was seen once. This CDR3 reads CASSGDRNTGELFF. The CDR3 DNA reads TGTGCCAGCAGTGGGGACCGTAACACCGGGGAGCTGTTTTTT. V and J are TRBV5-6 and TRBJ2-2; the D call may be TRBD1 or TRBD2 (5 bases each). V gave up 5 bases and J gave up 2 bases, with 10 bases separating them. The germline CDR1 and CDR2 sequences are SGHDT and YYEEEE. The CDR3 spans 14 residues.